At least ten counts were recorded for the clone carrying this TCR beta chain. Its target is not known. The sample belongs to a study of T cell repertoires in cytomegalovirus infection. In the study overall: It was the public TCR beta signatures that indicated both CMV infection and matching HLA type.

Study findings and constraints: Dominant in the ex vivo response were TCR beta clonotypes restricted by HLA-C and specific for CMV.

MiXCR, run by TCRdb on the reads, gives a single entry per CDR3 protein. Among some 180,000 distinct CDR3 sequences, 9.5% were seen once, and the ten largest hold about 4.2%. Germline values: CDR1 LNHDA, CDR2 SQIVND (reference sequence). V dropped 6 bases and J dropped 7; count of bases not matched to a gene: 9. The length of the CDR3 is 15 residues. The J gene is TRBJ1-4, the V gene TRBV19; 9 bases map to TRBD1. Input material: PBMCs. This TCR came from a human donor in good health (CMV status not recorded). Some clones in this sample may be carry-over from other donors' samples. As DNA, the CDR3 is TGTGCCAGTAGAAAAGACGGGACAGGGATTGAAAAACTGTTTTTT. It translates to CASRKDGTGIEKLFF.